What follows is one TCR beta chain and its context. Profiling relied on immunoSEQ multiplex PCR, and the TCRdb table lists in-frame clones only, not all of them. The data show under 200,000 clones, over 70% seen once. This sample is part of a study of blood T cell repertoires in COVID-19. The age range of participants was about 18 to 95 years, with residence in about 25 US areas. The V gene lost 7 bases and the J gene lost 8 bases, with 17 bases spanning the gap. Germline-derived CDR1 and CDR2 are LGHDT and YNNKEL (reference sequence). The CDR3 totals 14 residues. The chain links TRBV3-1 (or the pseudogene TRBV3-2) to TRBJ2-2; tentatively, D is TRBD2 (5 bases). The source of this sequence is a man aged 50 or older who had recovered from COVID-19. Sequencing input: PBMCs or T cells enriched from blood (not recorded which). Written as DNA, the CDR3 is TGTGCCAGCAAAAGATCCACCGGGGAGGGGGAGCTGTTTTTT. Its translation: CASKRSTGEGELFF.